These T cell receptor beta chains were read from a single sample in a study of blood T cell repertoires in COVID-19. The assay was immunoSEQ multiplex PCR, and TCRdb's table has in-frame clones only and misses some. The sample gives more than 200,000 clones, 65% to 85% of which show up once; over 3% is in the top ten. The sequencing sample was made of peripheral blood. These receptors came from a woman between 40 and 55 years old with active or convalescent COVID-19. CDR3s include the opening cysteine and the closing phenylalanine or tryptophan. A D gene is named only where the DNA matches it firmly. Clone size is not always given. Where it is, it says once, few, many or a class for expanded clones.

>NA|TRBJ2-5|TRBV6-1|NA
CASSDRDPSAQYF
TGTGCCAGCAGTGACCGGGACCCTAGCGCCCAGTACTTC
>NA|TRBJ1-2|TRBV6-5|NA
CASSDTYGYTF
TGTGCCAGCAGCGACACCTATGGCTACACCTTC
>NA|TRBJ1-6|TRBV25-1|NA
CASSESYSSSYNSPLHF
TGTGCCAGCAGTGAATCCTACAGCAGCTCCTATAATTCACCCCTCCACTTT
>NA|TRBJ1-3|TRBV3-1/TRBV3-2|NA
CASSQVILNGNTIYF
TGTGCCAGCAGCCAAGTTATCCTGAACGGTAACACCATATATTTT
>NA|TRBJ1-1|TRBV5-1|TRBD1
CASRGEATGAPNTEAFF
TGCGCCAGCAGGGGGGAGGCGACAGGGGCTCCGAACACTGAAGCTTTCTTT
>NA|TRBJ1-5|TRBV5-6|TRBD1
CASSPDRGKGPQHF
TGTGCCAGCAGCCCAGACAGGGGGAAAGGGCCCCAGCATTTT
>NA|TRBJ1-1|TRBV5-6|NA
CASSFGTPTYAFF
TGTGCCAGCAGCTTTGGGACACCGACGTACGCTTTCTTT
>NA|TRBJ2-5|TRBV6-2/TRBV6-3|NA
CASSYGGAGQETQYF
TGTGCCAGCAGTTACGGGGGGGCGGGACAAGAGACCCAGTACTTC
>few|TRBJ1-1|TRBV4-1|TRBD1
CASSRRGQGTPEAFF
TGCGCCAGCAGCCGTAGGGGACAGGGGACCCCTGAAGCTTTCTTT
>once|TRBJ2-4|TRBV19|NA
CASSIGVGGAKNIQYF
TGTGCCAGTAGTATTGGGGTCGGGGGAGCCAAAAACATTCAGTACTTC
>few|TRBJ1-4|TRBV4-1|TRBD1
CASSLTGTGNEKLFF
TGCGCCAGCAGCCTAACCGGGACAGGGAATGAAAAACTGTTTTTT
>NA|TRBJ1-1|TRBV10-3|NA
CAISEPLTEAFF
TGTGCCATCAGTGAGCCTCTCACTGAAGCTTTCTTT
>NA|TRBJ2-1|TRBV7-2|TRBD2
CASSPSAGGNGLKEFF
TGTGCCAGCAGCCCTTCAGCGGGGGGCAACGGACTAAAGGAGTTCTTC
>NA|TRBJ2-1|TRBV5-3|TRBD2
CARSCVQRDHNEQFF
TGTGCCAGAAGCTGTGTCCAGCGGGATCACAATGAGCAGTTCTTC
>NA|TRBJ1-1|TRBV27|NA
CASRQGTLNTEAFF
TGTGCCAGCAGACAAGGGACTTTAAACACTGAAGCTTTCTTT
>NA|TRBJ1-2|TRBV6-1|NA
CASSELLGASYGYTF
TGTGCCAGCAGTGAACTTTTGGGCGCATCCTATGGCTACACCTTC
>NA|TRBJ1-2|TRBV2|NA
CASIPSTSTYGYTF
TGTGCCAGCATTCCCTCGACATCCACATATGGCTACACCTTC
>NA|TRBJ2-2|TRBV19|TRBD1
CASNTGAGELFF
TGTGCCAGTAACACAGGGGCCGGGGAGCTGTTTTTT
>NA|TRBJ2-1|TRBV12-5|NA
CASGLSRRGNEQFF
TGTGCTAGTGGTTTATCCAGAAGGGGCAATGAGCAGTTCTTC
>NA|TRBJ2-7|TRBV20-1|NA
CSAFGGAEQYF
TGCAGTGCCTTTGGGGGCGCGGAGCAGTACTTC
>NA|TRBJ1-1|TRBV28|NA
CASSLGLGGTEAFF
TGTGCCAGCAGTTTAGGGTTGGGGGGAACTGAAGCTTTCTTT